The clone carrying this T cell receptor (beta chain) was seen only once. What it binds is not known. The sample comes from a study of shared clonotypes between healthy human individuals. Study conclusions and caveats: For naive CD4 cells, 4% to 5% of clonotypes were shared across a handful of donors.

This CDR3 comprises 14 residues. The germline CDR1 and CDR2 sequences are SNHLY and FYNNEI. The V end lost 8 bases, the J end lost 1 base, and 11 bases lay between the germline ends. Using immunoSEQ multiplex PCR, the repertoire was profiled, and TCRdb retains in-frame clones only, with some absent. Of approximately 2.5 million clones in the sample, 93% were seen once. The chain combines TRBV2 with TRBJ2-2; D call uncertain. The clonotype originates from a man younger than 30 in good health. Some clones in this sample may be carry-over from other donors' samples. Sequenced material: naive CD4+ T cells from PBMCs. Stated subset: CD45RA+ positively selected. For the CDR3, the DNA is TGTGCCAGCCTCCTGGACCGGAACACCGGGGAGCTGTTTTTT. It yields the protein CASLLDRNTGELFF.